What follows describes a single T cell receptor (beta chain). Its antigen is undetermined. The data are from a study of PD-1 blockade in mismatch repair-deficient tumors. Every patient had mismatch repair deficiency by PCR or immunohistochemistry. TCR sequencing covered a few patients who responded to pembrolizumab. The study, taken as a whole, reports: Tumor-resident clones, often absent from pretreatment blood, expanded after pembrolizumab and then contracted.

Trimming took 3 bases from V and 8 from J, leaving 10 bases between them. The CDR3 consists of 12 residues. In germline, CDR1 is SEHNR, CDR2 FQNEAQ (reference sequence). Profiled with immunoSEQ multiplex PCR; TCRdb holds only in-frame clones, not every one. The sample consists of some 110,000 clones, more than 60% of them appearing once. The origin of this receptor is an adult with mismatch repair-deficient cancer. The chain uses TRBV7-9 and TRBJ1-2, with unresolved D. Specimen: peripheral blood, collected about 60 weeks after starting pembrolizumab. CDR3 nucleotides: TGTGCCAGCAGCTTCGGTGCCGGCGGCTACACCTTC. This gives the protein CASSFGAGGYTF.